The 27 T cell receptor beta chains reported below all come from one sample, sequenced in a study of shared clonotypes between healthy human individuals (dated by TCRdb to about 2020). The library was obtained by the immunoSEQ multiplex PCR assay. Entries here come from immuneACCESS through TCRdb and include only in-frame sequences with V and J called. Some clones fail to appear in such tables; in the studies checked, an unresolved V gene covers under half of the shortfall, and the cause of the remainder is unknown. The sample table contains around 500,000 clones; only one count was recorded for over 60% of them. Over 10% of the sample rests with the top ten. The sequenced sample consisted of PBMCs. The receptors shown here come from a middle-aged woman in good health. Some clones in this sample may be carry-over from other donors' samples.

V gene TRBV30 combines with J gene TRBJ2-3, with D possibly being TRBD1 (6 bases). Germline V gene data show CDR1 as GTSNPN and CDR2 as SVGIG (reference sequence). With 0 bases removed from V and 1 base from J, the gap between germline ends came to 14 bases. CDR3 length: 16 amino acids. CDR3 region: CAWSVQFTGRTDTQYF. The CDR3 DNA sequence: TGTGCCTGGAGTGTACAGTTCACAGGGCGCACAGATACGCAGTATTTT.

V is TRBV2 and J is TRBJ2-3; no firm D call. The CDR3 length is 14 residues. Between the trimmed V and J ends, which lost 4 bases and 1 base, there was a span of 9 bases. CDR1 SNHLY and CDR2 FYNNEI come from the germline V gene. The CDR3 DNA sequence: TGTGCCAGCAGTGTGGCAGCAGGCACAGATACGCAGTATTTT. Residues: CASSVAAGTDTQYF.

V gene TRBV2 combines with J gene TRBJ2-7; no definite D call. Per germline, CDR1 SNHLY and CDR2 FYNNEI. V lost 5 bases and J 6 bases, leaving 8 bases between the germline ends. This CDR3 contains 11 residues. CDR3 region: CASSYMGEQYF. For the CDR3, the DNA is TGTGCCAGCAGTTACATGGGCGAGCAGTACTTC.

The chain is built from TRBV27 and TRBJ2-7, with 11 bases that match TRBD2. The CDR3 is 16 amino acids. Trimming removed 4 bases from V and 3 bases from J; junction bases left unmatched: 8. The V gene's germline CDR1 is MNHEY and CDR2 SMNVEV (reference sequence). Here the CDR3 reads CASSSIMTSGNYEQYF. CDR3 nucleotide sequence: TGTGCCAGCAGTTCAATCATGACTAGCGGGAACTACGAGCAGTACTTC.

CDR3 sequence (DNA): TGTGCCGGAGGGGAGCGGGAGGGCTACGAGCAGTACTTC. Translated, it gives CAGGEREGYEQYF. V gene TRBV10-3 combines with J gene TRBJ2-7; 10 nucleotides match TRBD2. Germline V gene data show CDR1 as ENHRY and CDR2 as SYGVKD. The ends lost 11 bases at V and 3 bases at J; junction bases unmatched: 7. The CDR3 runs to 13 residues.

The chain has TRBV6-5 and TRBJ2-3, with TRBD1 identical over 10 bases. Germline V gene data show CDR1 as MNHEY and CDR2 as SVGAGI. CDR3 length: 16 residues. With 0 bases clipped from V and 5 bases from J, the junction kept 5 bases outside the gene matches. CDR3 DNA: TGTGCCAGCAGTTACTCGGGAGGGACAGGGGTAGATACGCAGTATTTT. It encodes CASSYSGGTGVDTQYF.

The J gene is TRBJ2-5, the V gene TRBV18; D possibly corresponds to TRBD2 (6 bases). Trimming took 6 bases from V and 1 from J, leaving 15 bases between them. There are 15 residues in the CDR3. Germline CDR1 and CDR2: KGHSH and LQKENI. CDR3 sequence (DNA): TGTGCCAGCTCGCCTTTTAGCGGCTCCCAAGAGACCCAGTACTTC. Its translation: CASSPFSGSQETQYF.

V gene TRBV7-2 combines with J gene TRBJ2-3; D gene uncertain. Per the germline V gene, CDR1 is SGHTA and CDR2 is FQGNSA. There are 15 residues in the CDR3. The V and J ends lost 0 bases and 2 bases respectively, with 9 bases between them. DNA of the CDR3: TGTGCCAGCAGCTTAGCGGGCAGCCTCACAGATACGCAGTATTTT. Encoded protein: CASSLAGSLTDTQYF. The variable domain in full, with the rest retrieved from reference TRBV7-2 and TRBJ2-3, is GAGVSQSPSNKVTEKGKDVELRCDPISGHTALYWYRQSLGQGLEFLIYFQGNSAPDKSGLPSDRFSAERTGGSVSTLTIQRTQQEDSAVYLCASSLAGSLTDTQYFGPGTRLTVL.

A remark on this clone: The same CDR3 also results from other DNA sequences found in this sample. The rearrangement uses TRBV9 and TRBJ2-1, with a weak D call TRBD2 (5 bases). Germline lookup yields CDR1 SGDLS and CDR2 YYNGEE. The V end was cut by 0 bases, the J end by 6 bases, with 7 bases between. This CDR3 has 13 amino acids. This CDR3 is CASSVVGSNEQFF. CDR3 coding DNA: TGTGCCAGCAGCGTAGTGGGGAGCAATGAGCAGTTCTTC.

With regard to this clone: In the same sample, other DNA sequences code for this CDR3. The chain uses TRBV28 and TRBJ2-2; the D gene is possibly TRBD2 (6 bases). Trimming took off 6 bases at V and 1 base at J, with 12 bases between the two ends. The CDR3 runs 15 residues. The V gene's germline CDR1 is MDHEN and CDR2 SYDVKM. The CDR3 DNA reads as TGTGCCAGCAGCCCCGGGACTGGGAACACCGGGGAGCTGTTTTTT. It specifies CASSPGTGNTGELFF.

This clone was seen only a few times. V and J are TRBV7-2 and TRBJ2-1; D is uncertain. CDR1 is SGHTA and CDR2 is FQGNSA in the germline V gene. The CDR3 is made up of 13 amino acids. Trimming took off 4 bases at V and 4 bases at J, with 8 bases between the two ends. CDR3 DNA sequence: TGTGCCAGCAGCTCCGAGCCGTACAATGAGCAGTTCTTC. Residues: CASSSEPYNEQFF.

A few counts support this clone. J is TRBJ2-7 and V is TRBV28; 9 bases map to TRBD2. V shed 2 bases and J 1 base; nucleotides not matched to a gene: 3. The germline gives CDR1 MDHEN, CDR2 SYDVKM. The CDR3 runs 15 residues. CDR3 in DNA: TGTGCCAGCAGTTTAGGACTAGCGACTTCCTACGAGCAGTACTTC. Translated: CASSLGLATSYEQYF.

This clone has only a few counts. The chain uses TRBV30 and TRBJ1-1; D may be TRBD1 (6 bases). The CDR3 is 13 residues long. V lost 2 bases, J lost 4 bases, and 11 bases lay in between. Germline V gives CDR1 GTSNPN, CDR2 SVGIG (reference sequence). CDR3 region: CAWSRVGGTEAFF. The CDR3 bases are TGTGCCTGGAGTCGGGTAGGGGGCACTGAAGCTTTCTTT. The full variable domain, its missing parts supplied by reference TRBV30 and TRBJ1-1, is SQTIHQWPATLVQPVGSPLSLECTVEGTSNPNLYWYRQAAGRGLQLLFYSVGIGQISSEVPQNLSASRPQDRQFILSSKKLLLSDSGFYLCAWSRVGGTEAFFGQGTRLTVV.

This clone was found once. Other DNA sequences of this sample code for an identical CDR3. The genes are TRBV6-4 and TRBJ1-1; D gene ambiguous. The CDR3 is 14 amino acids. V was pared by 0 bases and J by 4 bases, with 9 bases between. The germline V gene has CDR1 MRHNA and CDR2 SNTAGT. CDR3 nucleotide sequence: TGTGCCAGCAGTGACTCTTCAGAGGGCACTGAAGCTTTCTTT. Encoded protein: CASSDSSEGTEAFF.

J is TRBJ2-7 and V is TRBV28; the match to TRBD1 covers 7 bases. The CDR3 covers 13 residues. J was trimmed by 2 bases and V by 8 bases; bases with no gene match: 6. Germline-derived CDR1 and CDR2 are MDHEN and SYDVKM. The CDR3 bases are TGTGCCAGCGGAAGGGGGCCCCCCTACGAGCAGTACTTC. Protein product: CASGRGPPYEQYF.

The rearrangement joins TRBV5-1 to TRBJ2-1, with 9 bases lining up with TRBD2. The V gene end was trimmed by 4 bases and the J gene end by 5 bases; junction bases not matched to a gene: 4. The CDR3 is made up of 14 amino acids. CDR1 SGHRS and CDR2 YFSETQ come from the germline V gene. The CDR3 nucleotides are TGCGCCAGCAGCCAGGGACTAGCTAACAATGAGCAGTTCTTC. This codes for CASSQGLANNEQFF.

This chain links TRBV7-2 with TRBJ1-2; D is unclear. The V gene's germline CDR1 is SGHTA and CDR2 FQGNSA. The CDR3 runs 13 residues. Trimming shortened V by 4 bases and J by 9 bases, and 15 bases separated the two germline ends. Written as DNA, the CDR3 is TGTGCCAGCAGCTCCTCCTCCCAGCAGAGCTACACCTTC. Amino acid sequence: CASSSSSQQSYTF. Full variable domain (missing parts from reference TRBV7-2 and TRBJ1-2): GAGVSQSPSNKVTEKGKDVELRCDPISGHTALYWYRQSLGQGLEFLIYFQGNSAPDKSGLPSDRFSAERTGGSVSTLTIQRTQQEDSAVYLCASSSSSQQSYTFGSGTRLTVV.

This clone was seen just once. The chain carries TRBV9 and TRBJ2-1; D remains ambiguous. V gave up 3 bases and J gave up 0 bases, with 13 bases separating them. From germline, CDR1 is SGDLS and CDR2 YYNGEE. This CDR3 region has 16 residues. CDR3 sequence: CASSALAASSYNEQFF. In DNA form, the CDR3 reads TGTGCCAGCAGCGCTTTAGCTGCTAGCTCCTACAATGAGCAGTTCTTC.

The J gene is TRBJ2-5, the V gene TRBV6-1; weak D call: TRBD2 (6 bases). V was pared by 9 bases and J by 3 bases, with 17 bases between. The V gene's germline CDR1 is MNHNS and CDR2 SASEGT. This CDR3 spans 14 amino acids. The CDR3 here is CASRTWDFKETQYF. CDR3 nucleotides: TGTGCCAGTCGGACTTGGGACTTTAAAGAGACCCAGTACTTC.

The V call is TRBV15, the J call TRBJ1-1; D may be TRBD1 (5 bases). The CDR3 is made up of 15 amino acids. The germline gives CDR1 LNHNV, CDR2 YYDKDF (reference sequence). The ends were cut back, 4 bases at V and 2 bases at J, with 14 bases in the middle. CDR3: CATSKNRPPNTEAFF. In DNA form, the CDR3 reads TGTGCCACCAGCAAGAACAGGCCACCCAACACTGAAGCTTTCTTT.

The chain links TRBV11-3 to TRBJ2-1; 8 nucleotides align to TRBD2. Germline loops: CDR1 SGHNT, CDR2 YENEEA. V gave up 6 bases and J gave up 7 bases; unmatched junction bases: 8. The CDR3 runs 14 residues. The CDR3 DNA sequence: TGTGCCAGCAGTTTCTTAGCGGGATCTAATGAGCAGTTCTTC. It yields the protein CASSFLAGSNEQFF.

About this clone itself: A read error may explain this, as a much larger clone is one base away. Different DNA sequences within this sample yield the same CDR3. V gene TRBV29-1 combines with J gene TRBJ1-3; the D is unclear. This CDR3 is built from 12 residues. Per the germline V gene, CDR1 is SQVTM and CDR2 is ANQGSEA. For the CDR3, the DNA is TGCAGCGTTGGGCAAGTTGGAAACACCATATACTTT. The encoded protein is CSVGQVGNTIYF. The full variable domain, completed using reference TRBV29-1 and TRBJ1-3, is SAVISQKPSRDICQRGTSLTIQCQVDSQVTMMFWYRQQPGQSLTLIATANQGSEATYESGFVIDKFPISRPNLTFSTLTVSNMSPEDSSIYLCSVGQVGNTIYFGEGSWLTVV.

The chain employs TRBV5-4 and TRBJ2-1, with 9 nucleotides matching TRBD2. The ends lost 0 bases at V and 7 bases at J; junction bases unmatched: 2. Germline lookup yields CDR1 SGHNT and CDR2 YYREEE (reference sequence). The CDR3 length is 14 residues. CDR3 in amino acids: CASSLDLAGNEQFF. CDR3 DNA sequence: TGTGCCAGCAGCTTGGACCTAGCGGGAAATGAGCAGTTCTTC.

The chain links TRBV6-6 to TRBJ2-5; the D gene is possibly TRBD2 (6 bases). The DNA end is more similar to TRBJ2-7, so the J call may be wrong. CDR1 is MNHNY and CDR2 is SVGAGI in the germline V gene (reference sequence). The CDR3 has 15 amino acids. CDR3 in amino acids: CASSMRDGRSYEQYF. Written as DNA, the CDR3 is TGTGCCAGCAGTATGCGGGACGGACGCTCCTACGAGCAGTACTTC.

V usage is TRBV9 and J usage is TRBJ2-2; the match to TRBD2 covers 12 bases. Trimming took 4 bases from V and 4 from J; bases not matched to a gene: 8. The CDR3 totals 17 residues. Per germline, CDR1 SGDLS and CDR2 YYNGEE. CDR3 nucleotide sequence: TGTGCCAGCAGCCCCTTGGGGGGACTAGCGGGCACCGGGGAGCTGTTTTTT. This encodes CASSPLGGLAGTGELFF. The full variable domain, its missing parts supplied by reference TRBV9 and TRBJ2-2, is DSGVTQTPKHLITATGQRVTLRCSPRSGDLSVYWYQQSLDQGLQFLIQYYNGEERAKGNILERFSAQQFPDLHSELNLSSLELGDSALYFCASSPLGGLAGTGELFFGEGSRLTVL.

Here the CDR3 DNA reads TGTGCCAGCAGGACCGACAGTACTAGCAATCAGCCCCAGCATTTT. It translates to CASRTDSTSNQPQHF. V is TRBV6-1 and J is TRBJ1-5; D might be TRBD1 (5 bases). The CDR3 is 15 amino acids. CDR1 and CDR2 (germline): MNHNS, SASEGT. V gave up 6 bases and J gave up 0 bases, with 12 bases separating them.

The CDR3 DNA sequence: TGTGCCATCAGCCCAAATAGCGGGGCCACCTACAATGAGCAGTTCTTC. Amino acid sequence: CAISPNSGATYNEQFF. This rearrangement joins TRBV10-3 to TRBJ2-1; 8 nucleotides agree with TRBD2. The CDR3 covers 16 residues. CDR1 is ENHRY and CDR2 is SYGVKD in the germline V gene. With 6 bases clipped from V and 2 bases from J, the junction kept 9 bases outside the gene matches.